This is a list of T cell receptor beta chains from one sample in a study of the immune and genomic landscape of osteosarcoma. Clones were read by immunoSEQ multiplex PCR, and TCRdb kept only the in-frame ones, dropping some. This sample has approximately 9,400 clones, with 60% to 75% found just once. Material for sequencing was osteosarcoma tumor tissue from the lung. The source of these receptors is a human donor with osteosarcoma. The CDR3 runs from the conserved cysteine through the conserved F or W. Fields, in order: V gene, clone size, D gene, J gene, CDR3 protein, CDR3 DNA. A D gene is named only where the DNA matches it firmly. Rows may omit the clone size; those that give it use once, few, many or a size class.

TRBV30,once,NA,TRBJ2-3,CACRWASNTDTQYF,TGTGCCTGCCGATGGGCTAGCAATACAGATACGCAGTATTTT
TRBV9,NA,NA,TRBJ1-3,CASSVDSGEGNTIYF,TGTGCCAGCAGCGTAGATTCCGGGGAGGGAAACACCATATATTTT
TRBV11-2,NA,NA,TRBJ2-1,CASSSQVNEQFF,TGTGCCAGCAGCTCCCAGGTAAATGAGCAGTTCTTC
TRBV6-4,NA,TRBD1,TRBJ2-3,CASSGQGETDTQYF,TGTGCCAGCAGTGGACAGGGAGAGACAGATACGCAGTATTTT
TRBV28,NA,TRBD1,TRBJ2-1,CASSRPGQGVGNEQFF,TGTGCCAGCAGCCGTCCGGGACAGGGGGTCGGCAATGAGCAGTTCTTC
TRBV6-1,NA,TRBD1,TRBJ2-5,CAIGVGDSQETQYF,TGTGCCATCGGGGTCGGGGACAGCCAAGAGACCCAGTACTTC
TRBV7-6,NA,NA,TRBJ2-2,CASKPGPNTGELFF,TGTGCCAGCAAACCGGGACCTAACACCGGGGAGCTGTTTTTT
TRBV10-1,few,NA,TRBJ2-3,CASSARKSKGTDTQYF,TGCGCCAGCAGTGCAAGGAAGTCCAAAGGCACAGATACGCAGTATTTT
TRBV14,NA,NA,TRBJ1-1,CASSRSLGKNTEAFF,TGTGCCAGCAGCCGTTCTCTGGGGAAGAACACTGAAGCTTTCTTT
TRBV5-4,NA,NA,TRBJ1-5,CASSLAGTNQPQHF,TGTGCCAGCAGCTTGGCCGGGACCAATCAGCCCCAGCATTTT
TRBV29-1,NA,TRBD2,TRBJ2-2,CSVVGHGRRAGELFF,TGCAGCGTTGTGGGGCACGGGAGGAGGGCCGGGGAGCTGTTTTTT
TRBV7-6,NA,NA,TRBJ1-6,CASGTRNSPLHF,TGTGCCTCCGGGACAAGAAATTCACCCCTCCACTTT
TRBV4-1,NA,NA,TRBJ2-7,CASSLSGDGSSYEQYF,TGCGCCAGCAGCCTTTCGGGGGACGGGAGCTCCTACGAGCAGTACTTC
TRBV29-1,NA,NA,TRBJ1-4,CSVEKQGGEKLFF,TGCAGCGTTGAAAAACAGGGCGGGGAAAAACTGTTTTTT
TRBV30,few,NA,TRBJ2-7,CAWNSLYSYEQYF,TGTGCCTGGAACTCCCTTTACAGCTACGAGCAGTACTTC
TRBV13,NA,NA,TRBJ2-7,CASSQQGPRVEQYF,TGTGCCAGCAGCCAACAGGGACCTCGTGTCGAGCAGTACTTC
TRBV27,NA,TRBD2,TRBJ2-3,CASSFLALAGEADTQYF,TGTGCCAGCAGTTTCCTGGCCCTAGCGGGAGAGGCAGATACGCAGTATTTT
TRBV6-1,few,NA,TRBJ1-1,CASSFRDTHEAFF,TGTGCCAGCAGTTTCCGGGACACACATGAAGCTTTCTTT
TRBV4-1,NA,TRBD2,TRBJ2-1,CASRSGLAGDNEQFF,TGCGCCTCTCGGTCGGGACTAGCGGGGGACAATGAGCAGTTCTTC
TRBV19,NA,TRBD1,TRBJ1-5,CASSIDPGGGPQHF,TGTGCCAGTAGTATAGACCCAGGGGGCGGGCCCCAGCATTTT
TRBV10-3,few,NA,TRBJ1-5,CAISEMGEGQPQHF,TGTGCCATCAGTGAGATGGGGGAGGGGCAGCCCCAGCATTTT
TRBV6-5,few,TRBD1,TRBJ2-7,CASRPWTGTYEQYF,TGTGCCAGCAGACCGTGGACAGGGACTTACGAGCAGTACTTC
TRBV7-3,once,TRBD1,TRBJ2-1,CASSFGGRQGEQFF,TGTGCCAGCAGCTTCGGAGGTAGACAGGGTGAGCAGTTCTTC
TRBV6-4,few,NA,TRBJ2-2,CASSDSGTSTGELFF,TGTGCCAGCAGTGACTCCGGGACTTCCACCGGGGAGCTGTTTTTT
TRBV6-6,NA,NA,TRBJ1-2,CASSSLGEWYGYTF,TGTGCCAGCAGTTCCCTAGGGGAGTGGTATGGCTACACCTTC
TRBV7-8,NA,NA,TRBJ2-3,CASSWEKETGPSTDTQYF,TGTGCCAGCAGCTGGGAGAAAGAGACGGGTCCCAGCACAGATACGCAGTATTTT
TRBV6-5,NA,NA,TRBJ2-7,CASNFNPGSYEQYF,TGTGCCAGCAACTTTAACCCTGGTTCCTACGAGCAGTACTTC
TRBV9,NA,NA,TRBJ2-1,CASSARSDRSPANEQFF,TGTGCCAGCAGCGCCCGTAGCGACCGTAGTCCTGCCAATGAGCAGTTCTTC
TRBV7-8,NA,NA,TRBJ1-1,CASSLSLTTGTRTEAFF,TGTGCCAGCAGCTTATCTCTTACTACCGGGACCCGGACTGAAGCTTTCTTT
TRBV13,NA,TRBD2,TRBJ2-7,CASSLAGGFHEQYF,TGTGCCAGCAGCTTAGCGGGAGGGTTCCACGAGCAGTACTTC
TRBV6-4,NA,TRBD2,TRBJ2-3,CASSETSGGTDTQYF,TGTGCCAGCAGTGAGACTAGCGGGGGCACAGATACGCAGTATTTT
TRBV7-9,NA,NA,TRBJ1-3,CASSFSTGNTIYF,TGTGCCAGCAGCTTCAGTACTGGAAACACCATATATTTT
TRBV14,large,TRBD1,TRBJ1-1,CASSHGLQGGTEAFF,TGTGCCAGCAGCCATGGGCTTCAGGGGGGCACTGAAGCTTTCTTT
TRBV11-2,NA,NA,TRBJ2-3,CASNTGDRGTQYF,TGTGCCAGCAACACCGGGGATCGGGGAACGCAGTATTTT
TRBV10-3,NA,TRBD1,TRBJ2-7,CAISAVQGAYEQYF,TGTGCCATCAGTGCTGTACAGGGGGCCTACGAGCAGTACTTC